These 3 T cell receptor beta chains were all obtained from the same sample, sequenced in a study of T-cell reconstitution after alpha-beta-depleted transplantation in children. Unique molecular identifiers were built into the TCRbeta library. TCRdb reprocessed the PCR reads with MiXCR, giving one entry per CDR3 protein. This sample has 550,000 to 800,000 distinct CDR3 sequences, with around 12% found just once. Sequencing used PBMCs, obtained before TCRalphabeta/CD19-depleted stem cell transplant. Receptor source: a girl aged 2-10 years with congenital amegakaryocytic thrombocytopenia, due to receive a stem cell transplant.

The rearrangement uses TRBV28 and TRBJ2-4; D gene uncertain. Looked up from germline, CDR1 is MDHEN and CDR2 is SYDVKM. This CDR3 has 10 residues. V was clipped by 5 bases and J by 6 bases, with 2 bases between them. The CDR3 spells CASSGNIQYF. The CDR3 DNA follows: TGTGCCAGCAGTGGAAACATTCAGTACTTC.

This clonotype was seen repeatedly, ten times or more. The rearrangement uses TRBV5-1 and TRBJ2-7; 9 nucleotides align to TRBD1. This CDR3 contains 12 residues. CDR1 SGHRS and CDR2 YFSETQ come from the germline V gene. Germline trimming cut 8 bases from V and 5 bases from J; bases unmatched to any gene: 5. CDR3 DNA: TGCGCCAGTCGGGACAGGGTACACGAGCAGTACTTC. It codes for CASRDRVHEQYF.

This sequence joins TRBV20-1 and TRBJ1-5; D gene unclear. The germline V gene has CDR1 DFQATT and CDR2 SNEGSKA (reference sequence). V dropped 7 bases and J dropped 1 base, with 11 bases sitting between them. The CDR3 has 13 amino acids. CDR3 DNA sequence: TGCAGTGGCGAGGTTGGCAGCAATCAGCCCCAGCATTTT. Protein: CSGEVGSNQPQHF.